This is a list of T cell receptor beta chains from one sample in a study of blood T cell repertoires in COVID-19. Sequenced by immunoSEQ multiplex PCR; TCRdb stores in-frame clones only, minus some. Seen here are hundreds of thousands of clones, about 87% observed once, and the top ten hold 0.8% to 0.85%. The sample comprised peripheral blood. All receptors derive from a man between 18 and 35 years old with COVID-19, enrolled during active disease. CDR3s leave out the opening cysteine and the closing phenylalanine or tryptophan. Fields, in order: clone size, V gene, CDR3 protein. Clone size is stated in some rows and not others, as once, few, many or a class when expanded.

size: NA
V: TRBV19
CDR3: ASSSWAGVGDTQY

size: NA
V: TRBV12-5
CDR3: ASGFWDRREKLF

size: NA
V: TRBV7-3
CDR3: ASSLNSGLLPGELF

size: NA
V: TRBV7-9
CDR3: ASSFPSGSGPDTQY

size: NA
V: TRBV2
CDR3: ASSPSWGGASQPQH

size: NA
V: TRBV3-1/TRBV3-2
CDR3: ASSQGATANYGYT

size: NA
V: TRBV5-3
CDR3: ARSRQGGTYEQY

size: NA
V: TRBV10-2
CDR3: ASSGPPGLAGVYNEQF

size: NA
V: TRBV11-3
CDR3: ASSLYSSSYEQY

size: few
V: TRBV10-3
CDR3: AISPRGDTGELF

size: NA
V: TRBV28
CDR3: ASSFIGGQETQY

size: few
V: TRBV18
CDR3: ASSPQGQGAGQPQH

size: NA
V: TRBV27
CDR3: ASRHGGDLLQPQH

size: NA
V: TRBV6-5
CDR3: ASRLAGALTDTQY

size: few
V: TRBV6-1
CDR3: ASSEMIAGGSNGYT

size: NA
V: TRBV5-6
CDR3: ASQRGPGGNEQF

size: NA
V: TRBV5-1
CDR3: ASSLGAGGSYEQY

size: once
V: TRBV6-5
CDR3: ASSYEGQGNTGELF

size: NA
V: TRBV7-6
CDR3: ASSFLEEQF

size: NA
V: TRBV30
CDR3: AWVLQGGGGAF

size: NA
V: TRBV7-8
CDR3: ASSFEYGELF

size: NA
V: TRBV29-1
CDR3: SVVGGRTQY

size: once
V: TRBV20-1
CDR3: SVQDPPVQY

size: NA
V: TRBV25-1
CDR3: ASSLQLTGTNEKLF

size: NA
V: TRBV6-5
CDR3: ASSYRQGRQPQH